These T cell receptor beta chains were read from a single sample in a study of identifying expanded T cells in peripheral blood. Data came from immunoSEQ multiplex PCR; TCRdb stores just in-frame clones and leaves some out. The sample lists 95,000 to 100,000 clones, roughly nine tenths occurring once. The sample consisted of blood. All receptors come from a person aged 18 to 69 in good health. CDR3s include the opening cysteine and the closing phenylalanine or tryptophan. The D gene is left open where the match is weak. The size of a clone is reported for some rows only, either as once, few or many, or as a class for expanded clones.

CDR3	DNA	V	J	size	D
CASSPTGGTGYTF	TGTGCCAGCAGTCCGACAGGGGGTACTGGCTACACCTTC	TRBV6-5	TRBJ1-2	NA	TRBD1
CAWTTTGIVRNTIYF	TGTGCCTGGACCACCACCGGTATTGTAAGAAACACCATATATTTT	TRBV30	TRBJ1-3	few	NA
CASSPGARYGYTF	TGTGCCAGCAGCCCCGGGGCCAGGTATGGCTACACCTTC	TRBV2	TRBJ1-2	NA	NA
CASSPLLRGSNEQFF	TGTGCCAGCAGCCCGCTCCTTCGGGGGTCAAATGAGCAGTTCTTC	TRBV7-9	TRBJ2-1	NA	NA
CASSLSTGGFGSYGYTF	TGTGCCAGCAGCCTATCGACAGGGGGCTTCGGGTCGTATGGCTACACCTTC	TRBV5-4	TRBJ1-2	NA	TRBD1
CASSPTGPGNEKLFF	TGTGCCAGCTCACCGACAGGTCCAGGAAATGAAAAACTGTTTTTT	TRBV18	TRBJ1-4	NA	NA
CASSLRIPPLHF	TGTGCCAGCAGCCTGAGGATTCCACCCCTCCACTTT	TRBV5-8	TRBJ1-6	NA	NA
CASTRDRGIDTQYF	TGTGCCAGCACCCGGGACAGGGGGATAGATACGCAGTATTTT	TRBV2	TRBJ2-3	NA	TRBD1
CASSFGRTAEQETQYF	TGCGCCAGCAGCTTCGGGCGAACGGCGGAACAAGAGACCCAGTACTTC	TRBV5-1	TRBJ2-5	NA	NA
CASSEGRISYTF	TGTGCCAGCAGTGAAGGAAGGATAAGCTACACCTTC	TRBV6-1	TRBJ1-2	NA	NA
CSVLAGGQGTDTQYF	TGCAGCGTTCTAGCGGGGGGGCAGGGCACAGATACGCAGTATTTT	TRBV29-1	TRBJ2-3	NA	TRBD2
CASSPYSGTDTQYF	TGCGCCAGCAGTCCGTACAGCGGCACAGATACGCAGTATTTT	TRBV5-1	TRBJ2-3	NA	NA
CAISAGDRGYEQYF	TGTGCCATCAGTGCTGGGGACAGGGGATACGAGCAGTACTTC	TRBV10-3	TRBJ2-7	NA	TRBD1
CASSSLTDTQYF	TGTGCCAGCAGCTCGCTCACAGATACGCAGTATTTT	TRBV7-9	TRBJ2-3	once	NA
CSARNNVGEFF	TGCAGTGCTAGAAACAACGTAGGCGAGTTCTTC	TRBV20-1	TRBJ2-1	once	NA
CASRLQGNGNTIYF	TGTGCCAGTAGGCTACAGGGGAATGGAAACACCATATATTTT	TRBV19	TRBJ1-3	NA	TRBD1
CASRGAALFYGYTF	TGTGCCAGCCGAGGGGCAGCCTTATTCTATGGCTACACCTTC	TRBV28	TRBJ1-2	once	NA
CAISLGTGGQFF	TGTGCCATCAGCCTAGGGACAGGCGGTCAGTTCTTC	TRBV10-3	TRBJ2-1	NA	TRBD1
CASSFGYNEQYF	TGTGCCAGCAGTTTCGGCTACAACGAGCAGTACTTC	TRBV28	TRBJ2-7	once	NA
CASSPRTGPNYGYTF	TGTGCCAGCAGCCCCCGGACAGGGCCCAACTATGGCTACACCTTC	TRBV7-6	TRBJ1-2	once	TRBD1
CASSRDGETQYF	TGCGCCAGCAGTCGTGACGGAGAGACCCAGTACTTC	TRBV5-1	TRBJ2-5	NA	NA
CASSQGTGAYEQYF	TGTGCCAGCAGCCAAGGGACGGGGGCCTACGAGCAGTACTTC	TRBV7-9	TRBJ2-7	few	NA
CASRGDRAEQYF	TGTGCCAGCAGAGGGGACAGGGCGGAGCAGTACTTC	TRBV7-8	TRBJ2-7	NA	TRBD1
CAISERGGGLAGSTNTGELFF	TGTGCCATCAGTGAGCGGGGGGGCGGACTAGCGGGGAGTACGAACACCGGGGAGCTGTTTTTT	TRBV10-3	TRBJ2-2	NA	TRBD2
CASSYSVRGSYYEQYF	TGTGCCAGCAGTTACTCGGTCAGGGGGTCCTACTACGAGCAGTACTTC	TRBV6-6	TRBJ2-7	NA	TRBD1
CASSFAGGGYEQYF	TGTGCCAGCAGTTTTGCGGGGGGAGGTTACGAGCAGTACTTC	TRBV27	TRBJ2-7	NA	TRBD2
CASSSGQSGYTF	TGTGCCAGCAGCAGCGGACAGAGTGGCTACACCTTC	TRBV7-9	TRBJ1-2	few	NA
CASSPPFVGSPLHF	TGCGCCAGCAGCCCGCCCTTTGTGGGCTCACCCCTCCACTTT	TRBV5-1	TRBJ1-6	NA	NA
CASSFRPNPSGDTGELFF	TGTGCCAGCAGCTTTCGCCCCAACCCCAGCGGGGATACCGGGGAGCTGTTTTTT	TRBV7-9	TRBJ2-2	NA	TRBD2
CASSYSRGAGELFF	TGTGCCAGCAGTTACTCAAGGGGAGCCGGGGAGCTGTTTTTT	TRBV6-5	TRBJ2-2	NA	NA
CASSSPPWDWSSYNEQFF	TGTGCCAGCAGCTCGCCACCGTGGGACTGGAGCTCCTACAATGAGCAGTTCTTC	TRBV11-2	TRBJ2-1	NA	NA
CASSQEGFKYEQYF	TGCGCCAGCAGCCAAGAGGGATTCAAATACGAGCAGTACTTC	TRBV4-3	TRBJ2-7	NA	NA
CAIRTGNESPLHF	TGTGCCATCAGGACAGGGAACGAATCACCCCTCCACTTT	TRBV10-3	TRBJ1-6	few	TRBD1
CASSFIAGGRYNEQFF	TGTGCCAGCAGCTTCATAGCGGGGGGGCGGTACAATGAGCAGTTCTTC	TRBV7-2	TRBJ2-1	NA	TRBD2
CASSPGRGEKLFF	TGTGCCAGCAGCCCGGGGAGGGGTGAAAAACTGTTTTTT	TRBV6-5	TRBJ1-4	NA	NA
CASTYSSGANVLTF	TGCGCCAGCACCTACTCCTCTGGGGCCAACGTCCTGACTTTC	TRBV5-1	TRBJ2-6	once	NA
CASSLEAGGKAFF	TGTGCCAGCAGCTTAGAGGCAGGGGGCAAGGCTTTCTTT	TRBV7-9	TRBJ1-1	NA	TRBD1
CASSRLEAREQYF	TGTGCCAGTAGCCGACTAGAAGCCCGAGAGCAGTACTTC	TRBV19	TRBJ2-7	once	NA
CASSVDGGARAQYF	TGTGCCAGCAGCGTAGACGGGGGGGCCAGAGCCCAGTACTTC	TRBV9	TRBJ2-5	NA	TRBD2
CASSRPPPVAGLAGGYTF	TGTGCCAGCAGTCGTCCGCCCCCTGTCGCGGGCCTTGCGGGGGGCTACACCTTC	TRBV5-6	TRBJ1-2	NA	NA
CASSTELGQVSNQPQHF	TGTGCCAGTAGTACTGAACTCGGACAGGTGAGCAATCAGCCCCAGCATTTT	TRBV19	TRBJ1-5	NA	TRBD1
CASSSQQATDTQYF	TGTGCCAGCAGTTCGCAGCAGGCCACAGATACGCAGTATTTT	TRBV6-5	TRBJ2-3	NA	NA
CAFSRGAGNTIYF	TGTGCCTTTTCGAGGGGGGCTGGAAACACCATATATTTT	TRBV30	TRBJ1-3	NA	NA
CASSIRVKNTEAFF	TGTGCCAGTAGTATCCGGGTCAAGAACACTGAAGCTTTCTTT	TRBV19	TRBJ1-1	NA	NA
CASSVPRTGIHNQPQHF	TGTGCCAGCAGTGTCCCGAGGACAGGGATCCACAATCAGCCCCAGCATTTT	TRBV2	TRBJ1-5	few	TRBD1
CASSLRTGLWKTDTQYF	TGTGCCAGCAGCTTGAGGACAGGGTTATGGAAAACAGATACGCAGTATTTT	TRBV5-4	TRBJ2-3	NA	TRBD1
CASRLAGGTDTQYF	TGTGCCAGCAGGCTAGCGGGGGGGACAGATACGCAGTATTTT	TRBV2	TRBJ2-3	once	TRBD2
CATSRSPGETQYF	TGTGCCACCAGCAGATCCCCGGGGGAGACCCAGTACTTC	TRBV15	TRBJ2-5	NA	NA
CASSPPTNTEAFF	TGTGCCAGCAGCCCACCCACTAACACTGAAGCTTTCTTT	TRBV7-8	TRBJ1-1	once	NA
CASTLGPAGGNSGYTF	TGTGCCAGCACCCTCGGTCCCGCAGGGGGAAACTCTGGCTACACCTTC	TRBV11-2	TRBJ1-2	NA	TRBD1
CASSLRGPGNTIYF	TGCGCCAGCTCCCTAAGAGGGCCTGGAAACACCATATATTTT	TRBV4-3	TRBJ1-3	NA	NA
CATSREAGAMNTEAFF	TGTGCCACCAGCAGAGAGGCAGGGGCGATGAACACTGAAGCTTTCTTT	TRBV15	TRBJ1-1	NA	NA